This T cell receptor beta chain comes out of a study of blood T cells in healthy people across ages. A sample-barcoded 5' primer and a J-beta primer mix were used in a second PCR of about 7 to 12 cycles. Each cDNA molecule received a tag from a template-switch adaptor that had 12 random nucleotides. TCRdb passed the 5' RACE reads through MiXCR, listing each CDR3 protein once. The sample shows hundreds of thousands of distinct CDR3 sequences, 20% to 25% of them seen only once. General study results and limits: Estimates based on one million T cells were treated as lower bounds. Relative to aged donors, long-lived donors carried more naive CD4+ cells and displayed higher diversity. Observed TCR beta diversity showed a strong correlation with the percentage of naive T cells as measured by flow cytometry.

The length of the CDR3 is 11 residues. In regard to this clonotype: The antigen is unknown.

Sequencing used blood. The chain joins TRBV21-1 to TRBJ1-1. TRBV21-1 is described as a pseudogene. The source of this sequence is a man between 65 and 85 years old in good health. As DNA, the CDR3 is TGTGCCAGCCAAGAAAACACTGAAGCTTTCTTT. Its translation: CASQENTEAFF.